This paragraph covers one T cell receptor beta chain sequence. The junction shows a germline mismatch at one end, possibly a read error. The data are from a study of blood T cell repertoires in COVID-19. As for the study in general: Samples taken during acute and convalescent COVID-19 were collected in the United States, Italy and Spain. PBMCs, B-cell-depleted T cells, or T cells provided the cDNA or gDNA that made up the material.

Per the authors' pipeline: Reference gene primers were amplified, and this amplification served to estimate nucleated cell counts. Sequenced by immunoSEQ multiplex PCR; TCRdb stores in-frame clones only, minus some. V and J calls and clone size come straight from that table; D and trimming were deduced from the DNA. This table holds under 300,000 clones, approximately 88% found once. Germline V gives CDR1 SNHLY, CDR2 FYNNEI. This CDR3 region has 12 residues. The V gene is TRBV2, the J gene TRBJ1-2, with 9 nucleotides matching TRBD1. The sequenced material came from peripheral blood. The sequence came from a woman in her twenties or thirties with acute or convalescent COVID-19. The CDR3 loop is CASSYRGQGGPF. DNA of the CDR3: TGTGCCAGCAGCTACAGGGGACAGGGCGGACCCTTC.